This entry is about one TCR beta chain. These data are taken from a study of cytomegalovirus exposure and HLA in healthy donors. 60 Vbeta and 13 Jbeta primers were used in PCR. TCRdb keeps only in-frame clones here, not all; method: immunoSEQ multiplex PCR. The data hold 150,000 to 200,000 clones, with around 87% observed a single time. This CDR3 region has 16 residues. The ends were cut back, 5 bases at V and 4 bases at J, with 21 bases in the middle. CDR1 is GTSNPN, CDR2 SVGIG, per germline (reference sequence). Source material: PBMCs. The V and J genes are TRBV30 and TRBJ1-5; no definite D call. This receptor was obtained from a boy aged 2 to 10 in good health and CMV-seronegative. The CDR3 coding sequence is TGTGCCTGGGTCCCTACCCTCCCGTCGGGGAATCAGCCCCAGCATTTT. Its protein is CAWVPTLPSGNQPQHF.